This TCR beta chain comes out of a study of control samples from healthy donors and cancer patients. The CDR3 contains 15 residues. Trimming removed 3 bases from V and 0 bases from J; junction bases left unmatched: 1. The germline gives CDR1 SNHLY, CDR2 FYNNEI. This clone was observed a single time. Profiled with immunoSEQ multiplex PCR; TCRdb holds only in-frame clones, not every one. Here the sample spans some 140,000 clones, about nine tenths being singletons. Sequenced material: PBMCs. The TCR originated in a man in his fifties with head and neck cancer. The rearrangement joins TRBV2 to TRBJ2-2, with 7 positions matching TRBD1. CDR3 sequence (DNA): TGTGCCAGCAGTGAGGGACAGCCGAACACCGGGGAGCTGTTTTTT. Translated, it gives CASSEGQPNTGELFF. Variable domain in full (rest from reference TRBV2 and TRBJ2-2): EPEVTQTPSHQVTQMGQEVILRCVPISNHLYFYWYRQILGQKVEFLVSFYNNEISEKSEIFDDQFSVERPDGSNFTLKIRSTKLEDSAMYFCASSEGQPNTGELFFGEGSRLTVL.